This TCR beta chain was observed in a study of blood T cell repertoires in COVID-19. Study-wide background: COVID-19 samples, acute and convalescent, were from the United States, Italy and Spain.

The CDR3 has 14 residues. The V gene's germline CDR1 is SNHLY and CDR2 FYNNEI. Authors' data handling: By means of reference gene primer amplification, nucleated cell counts were estimated. Assay used: immunoSEQ multiplex PCR; TCRdb lists only in-frame clones, some missing. The V and J calls and the clone size are those of that table, but D and trimming were determined from the DNA. Of about 380,000 clones listed, 85% were seen once; the top ten hold approximately 3.7%. This clone was picked up a small number of times. At one boundary the junction diverges from the germline segment, which might be a read error.

The TCR comes from a woman between 18 and 29 years old with acute or convalescent COVID-19. This chain uses TRBV2 with TRBJ2-7, with 7 positions matching TRBD1. The sample consisted of peripheral blood. The CDR3 loop reads CASREGTASYEQYF. The CDR3, as DNA: TGTGCCAGCAGGGAAGGGACAGCCTCCTACGAGCAGTACTTC.